This entry lists 26 T cell receptor beta chains sequenced from one sample in a study of CD8 T cells in Susac syndrome. RNA amounts of roughly 0.5 to 1 ug underwent reverse transcription with random hexamers. TCRdb reanalysed the immunoSEQ multiplex PCR reads using MiXCR and keeps one entry per CDR3 protein. Of 130,000 to 150,000 distinct CDR3 sequences in the sample, around 94% were seen once. Input material: CD8+ T cells from PBMCs. These receptors originate from a human donor in good health.

Written as DNA, the CDR3 is TGTGCCAGCAGTTTATCAGGAGGGGCAGGTGGGAAGCAGTACTTC. This gives the protein CASSLSGGAGGKQYF. The chain recombines TRBV27 with TRBJ2-7; tentatively, D is TRBD2 (6 bases). This CDR3 has 15 amino acids. Germline V gene sequence: CDR1 MNHEY, CDR2 SMNVEV (reference sequence). V lost 0 bases to trimming and J lost 8 bases, with 17 bases between them.

The chain couples TRBV9 to TRBJ2-7, with D possibly matching TRBD1 (5 bases). Trimming pared 0 bases from V and 7 bases from J, leaving 14 bases between. The CDR3 consists of 14 residues. The germline CDR1 and CDR2 sequences are SGDLS and YYNGEE. Here the CDR3 DNA reads TGTGCCAGCAGCGTAGGGGGCTTTTCCCGGGAGCAGTACTTC. This encodes CASSVGGFSREQYF.

The V gene is TRBV12-3 or TRBV12-4, the J gene TRBJ2-3; possibly TRBD1 or TRBD2 for D (5 bases each). The V end was cut by 6 bases, the J end by 5 bases, with 15 bases between. This CDR3 is 14 amino acids long. CDR3 in amino acids: CASSSWGSVDTQYF. CDR3 DNA: TGTGCCAGCAGCTCGTGGGGGAGTGTAGATACGCAGTATTTT.

V usage is TRBV2 and J usage is TRBJ2-1, with TRBD2 identical over 12 bases. Germline loops: CDR1 SNHLY, CDR2 FYNNEI. The CDR3 is 17 residues long. Trimming at V came to 10 bases and at J to 0 bases, leaving 10 bases not matched to a gene. The CDR3 DNA is TGTGCCACCTCAGGACTAGCGGGGACACACTCCTACAATGAGCAGTTCTTC. Translated, it gives CATSGLAGTHSYNEQFF. Full variable domain (missing parts from reference TRBV2 and TRBJ2-1): EPEVTQTPSHQVTQMGQEVILRCVPISNHLYFYWYRQILGQKVEFLVSFYNNEISEKSEIFDDQFSVERPDGSNFTLKIRSTKLEDSAMYFCATSGLAGTHSYNEQFFGPGTRLTVL.

The V and J genes are TRBV12-3 or TRBV12-4 and TRBJ2-6; maybe TRBD2 (6 bases). The CDR3 is 17 residues long. The V gene lost 2 bases and the J gene lost 0 bases, with 11 bases spanning the gap. The CDR3 loop reads CASSLSREFSGANVLTF. CDR3 sequence (DNA): TGTGCCAGCAGTTTAAGCCGGGAGTTCTCTGGGGCCAACGTCCTGACTTTC.

The rearrangement uses TRBV25-1 and TRBJ2-1; tentative D call: TRBD2 (5 bases). Germline assignment: CDR1 MGHDK and CDR2 SYGVNS. The CDR3 sequence is 13 residues long. The V and J ends lost 7 bases and 1 base respectively, with 8 bases between them. CDR3 in DNA: TGTGCCAGCAACGGGAATTCCTACAATGAGCAGTTCTTC. Protein sequence: CASNGNSYNEQFF.

The chain couples TRBV27 to TRBJ2-7; the D is unclear. CDR1 MNHEY and CDR2 SMNVEV come from the germline V gene (reference sequence). The V gene lost 10 bases and the J gene lost 7 bases, with 11 bases spanning the gap. This CDR3 region has 10 residues. The CDR3 bases are TGTGCCACTGGAGCACGGGAGCAGTACTTC. It codes for CATGAREQYF.

The CDR3 is CASGLAQSYEQYF. The CDR3 DNA reads TGTGCCAGCGGACTAGCGCAATCCTACGAGCAGTACTTC. This chain connects TRBV6-1 to TRBJ2-7, with TRBD2 matching over 9 bases. This CDR3 comprises 13 residues. Germline CDR1 and CDR2: MNHNS and SASEGT. V lost 8 bases to trimming and J lost 1 base; unmatched junction nucleotides: 3.

This chain connects TRBV9 to TRBJ1-2; tentative D call: TRBD1 (5 bases). Deletions cut 0 bases from V and 7 bases from J, with 19 bases between. This CDR3 comprises 16 residues. CDR1 is SGDLS and CDR2 is YYNGEE in the germline V gene. The chain's CDR3 is CASSVAKGQPLSGYTF. The CDR3, as DNA: TGTGCCAGCAGCGTAGCCAAGGGGCAGCCCCTCAGTGGCTACACCTTC.

This chain uses TRBV6-5 with TRBJ2-5, with 10 bases that match TRBD2. Germline assignment: CDR1 MNHEY and CDR2 SVGAGI. The CDR3 is made up of 14 amino acids. Trimming at V came to 4 bases and at J to 3 bases, leaving 2 bases not matched to a gene. CDR3 sequence reads: CASSFGLAEETQYF. CDR3 DNA sequence: TGTGCCAGCAGTTTTGGACTAGCGGAAGAGACCCAGTACTTC.

The chain is built from TRBV3-1 and TRBJ2-5, with TRBD2 matching over 10 bases. V dropped 0 bases and J dropped 5; count of bases not matched to a gene: 9. Per germline, CDR1 LGHDT and CDR2 YNNKEL (reference sequence). This CDR3 spans 17 amino acids. This chain's CDR3 is CASSQEGAGGHGETQYF. For the CDR3, the DNA is TGTGCCAGCAGCCAAGAAGGAGCGGGAGGGCACGGGGAGACCCAGTACTTC.

The chain has TRBV6-5 and TRBJ2-1; 8 bases are shared with TRBD1. The CDR3 sequence is 13 residues long. In germline, CDR1 is MNHEY, CDR2 SVGAGI. With V trimmed by 5 bases and J by 3 bases, 0 bases remained unmatched. The CDR3 region is CASSDRGYNEQFF. CDR3 coding DNA: TGTGCCAGCAGTGACAGGGGCTACAATGAGCAGTTCTTC.

This sequence joins TRBV18 and TRBJ2-1, with D hard to call. This CDR3 region has 11 residues. Germline assignment: CDR1 KGHSH and CDR2 LQKENI. V shed 3 bases and J shed 11 bases, with 8 bases lying between them. CDR3 coding DNA: TGTGCCAGCTCACCCACGCTTAAGCAGTTCTTC. It is translated as CASSPTLKQFF.

The chain carries TRBV27 and TRBJ2-7; D might be TRBD1 (6 bases). Trimming stripped 0 bases from V and 2 bases from J, with 11 bases between. CDR1 MNHEY and CDR2 SMNVEV come from the germline V gene (reference sequence). The length of the CDR3 is 15 residues. The CDR3 loop is CASSLSRTDPYEQYF. CDR3 DNA: TGTGCCAGCAGTTTATCTAGGACAGACCCCTACGAGCAGTACTTC.

This rearrangement joins TRBV7-9 to TRBJ2-4; no clear D. The germline gives CDR1 SEHNR, CDR2 FQNEAQ (reference sequence). With 5 bases removed from V and 0 bases from J, the gap between germline ends came to 17 bases. The CDR3 loop spans 17 amino acids. CDR3 DNA: TGTGCCAGCAGCCCAGAGGTGGTCGGCTCAGCCAAAAACATTCAGTACTTC. It translates to CASSPEVVGSAKNIQYF.

The chain combines TRBV7-9 with TRBJ2-1, with 11 bases identical to TRBD2. Germline CDR1 reads SEHNR; CDR2 reads FQNEAQ (reference sequence). The ends lost 5 bases at V and 6 bases at J; junction bases unmatched: 12. CDR3 length: 17 residues. In nucleotides, the CDR3 is TGTGCCAGCAGCCCACCCCCCGGGACTAGCGGAATCAATGAGCAGTTCTTC. Translation: CASSPPPGTSGINEQFF.

V is TRBV6-2 or TRBV6-3 and J is TRBJ2-7; 7 bases align to TRBD1. The CDR3 loop spans 13 amino acids. V trimming: 4 bases; J trimming: 2 bases; junction bases outside the gene matches: 2. Germline V lookup: CDR1 MNHEY, CDR2 SVGEGT. CDR3 DNA: TGTGCCAGCAGTTTCGGGACAGCCTACGAGCAGTACTTC. Translated, it gives CASSFGTAYEQYF.

This chain joins TRBV4-1 and TRBJ2-1; TRBD2 might be the D (7 bases). Trimming removed 1 base at V and 8 bases at J, with 15 bases between. Germline V gives CDR1 MGHRA, CDR2 YSYEKL. The CDR3 runs to 15 residues. In DNA, the CDR3 is TGCGCCAGCAGCCAAGCTTGGACTAGGGGGGATGAGCAGTTCTTC. This translates into CASSQAWTRGDEQFF.

The rearrangement links TRBV20-1 to TRBJ2-3; 7 nucleotides match TRBD2. Germline CDR1 and CDR2: DFQATT and SNEGSKA (reference sequence). The CDR3 contains 18 residues. The V segment lost 0 bases and the J segment 4 bases; nucleotides outside the gene matches: 16. The CDR3 nucleotides read TGCAGTGCTAGAGATCGGGGTAGCGGGCTGGTATCCGCAGATACGCAGTATTTT. Translating it yields CSARDRGSGLVSADTQYF.

The rearrangement joins TRBV13 to TRBJ1-2, with TRBD1 as a possible D gene (6 bases). The CDR3 spans 17 residues. CDR1 is PRHDT and CDR2 is FYEKMQ in the germline V gene (reference sequence). Deletions cut 3 bases from V and 3 bases from J, with 20 bases between. The CDR3 region has the DNA TGTGCCAGCAGCTTTCCCAGGGGCAATAGTTTGGACTATGGCTACACCTTC. It yields the protein CASSFPRGNSLDYGYTF.

The rearrangement links TRBV13 to TRBJ2-3; TRBD1 agrees at 8 bases. The CDR3 totals 15 residues. The germline V gene encodes CDR1 PRHDT and CDR2 FYEKMQ (reference sequence). V was pared by 5 bases and J by 0 bases, with 4 bases of the junction left unmatched. In nucleotides, the CDR3 is TGTGCCAGCAGCAAAAGGACAGGGAGCACAGATACGCAGTATTTT. It codes for CASSKRTGSTDTQYF.

This chain uses TRBV30 with TRBJ2-7; TRBD2 is a possible D gene (6 bases). The CDR3 has 14 amino acids. The germline V and J ends were trimmed by 0 bases and 1 base, with 10 bases remaining between them. Germline V gene data show CDR1 as GTSNPN and CDR2 as SVGIG (reference sequence). The CDR3 DNA is TGTGCCTGGAGTGTCAGCGGGCTTTCCTACGAGCAGTACTTC. Translating gives CAWSVSGLSYEQYF.

This clonotype appeared a single time. The chain links TRBV20-1 to TRBJ2-1, with D hard to call. CDR1 is DFQATT and CDR2 is SNEGSKA in the germline V gene (reference sequence). This CDR3 has 13 residues. The V end lost 2 bases, the J end lost 2 bases, and 7 bases lay between the germline ends. CDR3 region: CSARQLTYNEQFF. CDR3 nucleotide sequence: TGCAGTGCTAGACAGCTAACCTACAATGAGCAGTTCTTC.

This chain links TRBV19 with TRBJ2-4; the D is unclear. Germline loops: CDR1 LNHDA, CDR2 SQIVND (reference sequence). V was pared by 6 bases and J by 0 bases, with 6 bases between. This CDR3 has 13 residues. DNA of the CDR3: TGTGCCAGTAGGTCTCTAGCCAAAAACATTCAGTACTTC. This translates into CASRSLAKNIQYF.

This chain links TRBV30 with TRBJ1-5; D is perhaps TRBD1 (5 bases). The CDR3 covers 12 residues. Germline lookup yields CDR1 GTSNPN and CDR2 SVGIG (reference sequence). V lost 5 bases, J lost 4 bases, and 9 bases lay in between. CDR3 DNA sequence: TGTGCCTGGGACAGAGTAAATCAGCCCCAGCATTTT. Its translation: CAWDRVNQPQHF.

J is TRBJ2-4 and V is TRBV20-1; no clear D. Trimming stripped 3 bases from V and 7 bases from J, with 22 bases between. The CDR3 covers 16 residues. In germline, CDR1 is DFQATT, CDR2 SNEGSKA (reference sequence). The CDR3 reads CSASPPGALTRNIQYF. The DNA for the CDR3 is TGCAGTGCTAGCCCCCCGGGCGCCTTAACGAGGAACATTCAGTACTTC.